This TCR beta chain was observed in a study of vaccination effects on CD4 cells after COVID-19. This CDR3 is 12 amino acids long. The V gene's germline CDR1 is GTSNPN and CDR2 SVGIG (reference sequence). V was shortened by 5 bases and J by 7 bases, with 14 bases between the two germline ends. Antigen-specific CD4+ T cells were expanded (with viral peptide pools) by the ViraFEST assay ahead of sequencing. Cells that had been cultured for 10 days were the source of isolated CD4+ T cells. The healthy vaccine recipients, who had no prior SARS-CoV-2 infection, showed negative nucleocapsid antibodies. For each well, a few million PBMC were cultured with about 9.4 IU/ml IL-2 and approximately 10 ug/ml peptides. As concerns this clone: Antigen specificity is unknown.

Study results and caveats: Vaccine- and infection-induced clones showed marked clonal contraction late following vaccination.

Data came from immunoSEQ multiplex PCR; TCRdb stores just in-frame clones and leaves some out. The sample includes some 77,000 clones, roughly 70% seen only once; the top ten take roughly 3.9%. The specimen comprised CD4+ T cells from PBMCs cultured with HCoV-OC43 spike peptides, sampled before COVID-19 vaccination. Noted subset: HCoV-OC43 spike overlapping peptide pool stimulation. The origin of this receptor is a human donor who received a COVID-19 vaccine. J is TRBJ2-5 and V is TRBV30; D call uncertain. The CDR3 reads CAWGNAFRTQYF. Written as DNA, the CDR3 is TGTGCCTGGGGTAATGCATTTAGGACCCAGTACTTC.